These T cell receptor beta chains were read from a single sample in a study of Graves' ophthalmopathy and Graves' hyperthyroidism. TCRdb itself ran the multiplex PCR reads through MiXCR, one entry per CDR3 protein. Of about 590,000 distinct CDR3 sequences in the sample, 35% to 40% were seen once. Specimen: peripheral blood or thyroid tissue (not recorded which). These receptors came from an adult man with Graves' hyperthyroidism. Both conserved end residues are part of each CDR3. The order of the fields is V gene, J gene, CDR3 length, D gene, CDR3 protein. D genes are given only for firm matches.

V gene: TRBV12-3/TRBV12-4; J gene: TRBJ1-5; CDR3 length: 16; D gene: NA; CDR3 protein: CASGLVAGATQGPQHF
V gene: TRBV14; J gene: TRBJ1-1; CDR3 length: 15; D gene: NA; CDR3 protein: CASSQGRGLNTEAFF
V gene: TRBV2; J gene: TRBJ1-5; CDR3 length: 14; D gene: NA; CDR3 protein: CASSEGLRNQPQHF
V gene: TRBV19; J gene: TRBJ1-5; CDR3 length: 15; D gene: NA; CDR3 protein: CASIPGGSSNQPQHF
V gene: TRBV7-2; J gene: TRBJ1-6; CDR3 length: 15; D gene: NA; CDR3 protein: CASSEYRDLGSPLHF
V gene: TRBV7-2; J gene: TRBJ2-7; CDR3 length: 18; D gene: TRBD2; CDR3 protein: CASSLKSSGGAGAYEQYF
V gene: TRBV14; J gene: TRBJ2-1; CDR3 length: 13; D gene: NA; CDR3 protein: CASSQVSYNEQFF
V gene: TRBV6-5; J gene: TRBJ2-7; CDR3 length: 13; D gene: TRBD1; CDR3 protein: CASSQTGPYEQYF
V gene: TRBV15; J gene: TRBJ2-7; CDR3 length: 14; D gene: NA; CDR3 protein: CATSRGDTSYEQYF
V gene: TRBV25-1; J gene: TRBJ2-7; CDR3 length: 14; D gene: NA; CDR3 protein: CASSDDRMAYEQYF
V gene: TRBV13; J gene: TRBJ2-7; CDR3 length: 15; D gene: TRBD1; CDR3 protein: CASSSPGQGAREQYF
V gene: TRBV19; J gene: TRBJ1-1; CDR3 length: 13; D gene: NA; CDR3 protein: CASSEVQNTEAFF
V gene: TRBV5-1; J gene: TRBJ2-2; CDR3 length: 15; D gene: NA; CDR3 protein: CASRSVMLNTGELFF
V gene: TRBV2; J gene: TRBJ2-2; CDR3 length: 15; D gene: NA; CDR3 protein: CASRDSRQNTGELFF
V gene: TRBV7-9; J gene: TRBJ2-7; CDR3 length: 19; D gene: NA; CDR3 protein: CASSHKDPLAGQKTYEQYF
V gene: TRBV28; J gene: TRBJ1-5; CDR3 length: 15; D gene: NA; CDR3 protein: CASSNAGDSNQPQHF
V gene: TRBV7-9; J gene: TRBJ1-1; CDR3 length: 17; D gene: TRBD1; CDR3 protein: CASSLRGQGAGDTEAFF
V gene: TRBV10-3; J gene: TRBJ2-7; CDR3 length: 17; D gene: TRBD2; CDR3 protein: CATQRTPGLAGDYEQYF
V gene: TRBV7-2; J gene: TRBJ1-1; CDR3 length: 16; D gene: TRBD1; CDR3 protein: CASSFRDRGAGTEAFF
V gene: TRBV5-1; J gene: TRBJ1-6; CDR3 length: 12; D gene: NA; CDR3 protein: CASSSQGTPLHF
V gene: TRBV3-1; J gene: TRBJ2-7; CDR3 length: 16; D gene: TRBD2; CDR3 protein: CASSQGLAATSYEQYF
V gene: TRBV10-3; J gene: TRBJ1-6; CDR3 length: 17; D gene: NA; CDR3 protein: CAIMDVRGSSYNSPLHF
V gene: TRBV6-6; J gene: TRBJ1-1; CDR3 length: 17; D gene: TRBD1; CDR3 protein: CASSYIRAGGVRTEAFF
V gene: TRBV15; J gene: TRBJ2-1; CDR3 length: 15; D gene: NA; CDR3 protein: CATSRDRQGSGEQFF
V gene: TRBV5-1; J gene: TRBJ1-3; CDR3 length: 15; D gene: TRBD1; CDR3 protein: CASSPGQGWGNTIYF
V gene: TRBV15; J gene: TRBJ2-1; CDR3 length: 14; D gene: NA; CDR3 protein: CATSSGLTYNEQFF
V gene: TRBV20-1; J gene: TRBJ1-1; CDR3 length: 14; D gene: NA; CDR3 protein: CSAKLGQMNTEAFF
V gene: TRBV7-9; J gene: TRBJ1-1; CDR3 length: 15; D gene: NA; CDR3 protein: CASSSKRAGWAEAFF
V gene: TRBV29-1; J gene: TRBJ1-4; CDR3 length: 16; D gene: NA; CDR3 protein: CSVSQGGGGHSEKLFF
V gene: TRBV5-1; J gene: TRBJ2-5; CDR3 length: 16; D gene: NA; CDR3 protein: CASSPPPAGPREGQYF
V gene: TRBV6-1; J gene: TRBJ1-3; CDR3 length: 16; D gene: NA; CDR3 protein: CASSEIDQGPGNTIYF
V gene: TRBV12-3/TRBV12-4; J gene: NA; CDR3 length: 12; D gene: NA; CDR3 protein: CASSLDSNEQFF
V gene: TRBV12-3/TRBV12-4; J gene: TRBJ1-5; CDR3 length: 11; D gene: NA; CDR3 protein: CASSSGAPQHF
V gene: TRBV6-5; J gene: TRBJ2-3; CDR3 length: 11; D gene: NA; CDR3 protein: CASRAADTQYF
V gene: TRBV6-5; J gene: TRBJ2-2; CDR3 length: 15; D gene: TRBD1; CDR3 protein: CASRPRTGRVGELFF
V gene: TRBV10-2; J gene: TRBJ1-6; CDR3 length: 13; D gene: NA; CDR3 protein: CASSGQAGSPLHF
V gene: TRBV25-1; J gene: TRBJ2-7; CDR3 length: 14; D gene: TRBD1; CDR3 protein: CASSDGQGAYEQYF
V gene: TRBV9; J gene: TRBJ1-2; CDR3 length: 8; D gene: NA; CDR3 protein: CASSVTGF
V gene: TRBV7-9; J gene: TRBJ2-7; CDR3 length: 11; D gene: NA; CDR3 protein: CASSLSGEQYF
V gene: TRBV5-5; J gene: TRBJ1-1; CDR3 length: 15; D gene: NA; CDR3 protein: CASSSPTAEVTEAFF
V gene: TRBV6-2/TRBV6-3; J gene: TRBJ1-1; CDR3 length: 17; D gene: NA; CDR3 protein: CASSGAGATLGVAEAFF
V gene: TRBV7-8; J gene: NA; CDR3 length: 16; D gene: TRBD1; CDR3 protein: CASSLVGQGPSYEQYF
V gene: TRBV7-2; J gene: TRBJ2-5; CDR3 length: 16; D gene: NA; CDR3 protein: CASSLFGGPSPETQYF
V gene: TRBV6-1; J gene: TRBJ1-5; CDR3 length: 15; D gene: TRBD1; CDR3 protein: CASSEVTGVGQPQHF
V gene: TRBV5-8; J gene: TRBJ1-6; CDR3 length: 15; D gene: NA; CDR3 protein: CATTRGAGLDSPLHF
V gene: TRBV7-6; J gene: TRBJ2-7; CDR3 length: 16; D gene: TRBD2; CDR3 protein: CASSPLAGGRTGELYF
V gene: TRBV5-1; J gene: TRBJ2-7; CDR3 length: 14; D gene: TRBD2; CDR3 protein: CASSFAGGAYEQYF
V gene: TRBV3-1; J gene: TRBJ1-3; CDR3 length: 14; D gene: NA; CDR3 protein: CASSQDTSGNTIYF
V gene: TRBV20-1; J gene: TRBJ2-3; CDR3 length: 13; D gene: NA; CDR3 protein: CSAGGGYTDTQYF
V gene: TRBV24-1; J gene: TRBJ2-1; CDR3 length: 19; D gene: TRBD2; CDR3 protein: CATSASLTSGSLSYNEQFF
V gene: TRBV24-1; J gene: TRBJ2-5; CDR3 length: 13; D gene: TRBD1; CDR3 protein: CATSAGNRGTQYF
V gene: TRBV15; J gene: TRBJ2-2; CDR3 length: 13; D gene: NA; CDR3 protein: CATSRAVVGELFF
V gene: TRBV20-1; J gene: TRBJ2-1; CDR3 length: 13; D gene: NA; CDR3 protein: CSAGGHNYNEQFF
V gene: TRBV29-1; J gene: TRBJ1-5; CDR3 length: 13; D gene: NA; CDR3 protein: CSSADSLNQPQHF
V gene: TRBV29-1; J gene: TRBJ2-2; CDR3 length: 15; D gene: TRBD2; CDR3 protein: CSGRLAEGLEGELFF
V gene: TRBV5-6; J gene: TRBJ2-2; CDR3 length: 18; D gene: TRBD1; CDR3 protein: CASRSLITGTGGPGELFF
V gene: TRBV29-1; J gene: TRBJ2-7; CDR3 length: 17; D gene: NA; CDR3 protein: CSVEEGPWGVGSYEQYF